The 12 T cell receptor beta chains below come from one sample, sequenced in a study of cytomegalovirus exposure and HLA in healthy donors. The PCR was carried out with 60 Vbeta primers and 13 Jbeta primers. Libraries were prepared by immunoSEQ multiplex PCR; TCRdb keeps only in-frame clonotypes and omits some of them. Among roughly 200,000 clones listed, roughly 9.4% were seen once. Source material: PBMCs. Receptors originate from a woman in her twenties or thirties in good health and CMV-seropositive.

This clone was seen a handful of times. As DNA, the CDR3 is TGCGCCAGCAGCTTGATAAGCGGGGGTTATTACAATGAGCAGTTCTTC. This gives the protein CASSLISGGYYNEQFF. The chain links TRBV5-1 to TRBJ2-1, with 8 bases lining up with TRBD2. V dropped 1 base and J dropped 4; count of bases not matched to a gene: 7. The germline gives CDR1 SGHRS, CDR2 YFSETQ. There are 16 residues in the CDR3.

This clone was recorded a few times. The genes are TRBV2 and TRBJ2-3; TRBD2 is a possible D gene (5 bases). Trimming stripped 7 bases from V and 5 bases from J, with 13 bases between. CDR1 is SNHLY, CDR2 FYNNEI, per germline. The CDR3 covers 13 residues. The DNA of the CDR3 is TGTGCCAGCATCCGGGAATTTGGAGATACGCAGTATTTT. Protein sequence: CASIREFGDTQYF.

The table lists this clone with a few counts. This chain connects TRBV10-3 to TRBJ2-3; 7 bases fit TRBD2. CDR3 size: 15 residues. V gave up 2 bases and J gave up 4 bases; unmatched junction bases: 6. CDR1 and CDR2 (germline): ENHRY, SYGVKD. CDR3: CAISEASGGADTQYF. In DNA form, the CDR3 reads TGTGCCATCAGTGAGGCTAGCGGTGGGGCAGATACGCAGTATTTT.

This clone was observed a handful of times. CDR3 bases: TGTGCCAGCAGCTTAGCAAGCGGGGGTTACTACGAGCAGTACTTC. This gives the protein CASSLASGGYYEQYF. The chain couples TRBV7-9 to TRBJ2-7, with TRBD2 matching over 8 bases. Unmatched junction bases numbered 4, after V lost 0 bases and J lost 3 bases. The germline V gene encodes CDR1 SEHNR and CDR2 FQNEAQ (reference sequence). The CDR3 is 15 residues long.

The chain couples TRBV6-6 to TRBJ2-2, with a possible D match to TRBD2 (5 bases). Germline loops: CDR1 MNHNY, CDR2 SVGAGI (reference sequence). This CDR3 comprises 16 residues. V dropped 5 bases and J dropped 0 bases, with 13 bases sitting between them. CDR3 in amino acids: CASSLSRVANTGELFF. In nucleotides, the CDR3 is TGTGCCAGCAGTCTTTCGAGGGTGGCGAACACCGGGGAGCTGTTTTTT.

The chain combines TRBV19 with TRBJ2-5, with 8 bases lining up with TRBD2. From germline, CDR1 is LNHDA and CDR2 SQIVND (reference sequence). V shed 5 bases, J shed 4 bases, and the junction held 15 bases outside the gene matches. The CDR3 has 17 residues. Written as DNA, the CDR3 is TGTGCCAGTAGTCCCGAACCCGGGACTAGATTGAGAGAGACCCAGTACTTC. This translates into CASSPEPGTRLRETQYF.

This clone was observed a few times. This chain joins TRBV5-1 and TRBJ2-1; 8 bases agree with TRBD2. J gave up 1 base and V 4 bases, and 7 bases lay outside the gene matches. Germline loops: CDR1 SGHRS, CDR2 YFSETQ. This CDR3 has 16 amino acids. The CDR3 spells CASSPRGGDSYNEQFF. CDR3 coding DNA: TGCGCCAGCAGCCCCCGGGGGGGGGATTCCTACAATGAGCAGTTCTTC.

V and J are TRBV7-8 and TRBJ2-7, with 10 nucleotides matching TRBD1. The CDR3 covers 15 residues. Per the germline V gene, CDR1 is SGHVS and CDR2 is FQNEAQ. With V trimmed by 4 bases and J by 2 bases, 5 bases remained unmatched. The CDR3 here is CASSSRTGGTYEQYF. The CDR3 DNA reads as TGTGCCAGCAGCTCAAGGACAGGGGGGACCTACGAGCAGTACTTC.

This clone occurred a few times. V and J are TRBV18 and TRBJ1-5, with D possibly TRBD1 on 6 matching bases. The V end was cut by 1 base, the J end by 2 bases, with 6 bases between. Germline CDR1 and CDR2: KGHSH and LQKENI. The CDR3 length is 14 residues. CDR3 in amino acids: CASSPQGGNQPQHF. In DNA form, the CDR3 reads TGTGCCAGCTCACCACAGGGGGGCAATCAGCCCCAGCATTTT.

This chain connects TRBV20-1 to TRBJ2-1, with D perhaps matching TRBD1 (5 bases). The germline V gene has CDR1 DFQATT and CDR2 SNEGSKA (reference sequence). Trimming left V 3 bases short and J 7 bases short, with 7 bases between. The CDR3 covers 11 residues. The CDR3 reads CSASRGNEQFF. In DNA form, the CDR3 reads TGCAGTGCTAGTAGGGGTAATGAGCAGTTCTTC.

This clone was seen a handful of times. The rearrangement joins TRBV5-1 to TRBJ2-5; 8 bases are shared with TRBD2. V trimming: 1 base; J trimming: 0 bases; junction bases outside the gene matches: 2. The CDR3 runs to 15 residues. Germline lookup yields CDR1 SGHRS and CDR2 YFSETQ. This CDR3 reads CASSLTSGYQETQYF. In DNA form, the CDR3 reads TGCGCCAGCAGCTTGACTAGCGGATACCAAGAGACCCAGTACTTC.

V gene TRBV10-3 combines with J gene TRBJ2-3, with TRBD2 matching 8 bases. This CDR3 has 19 amino acids. Germline-derived CDR1 and CDR2 are ENHRY and SYGVKD. J lost 6 bases, V lost 2 bases, and 19 bases had no gene match. This CDR3 is CAISEPPGMTSDPLDTQYF. In nucleotides, the CDR3 is TGTGCCATCAGTGAGCCTCCCGGTATGACTAGCGACCCCCTCGATACGCAGTATTTT.